The 28 T cell receptor beta chains given below trace back to one sample, sequenced in a study of identifying expanded T cells in peripheral blood. Produced via immunoSEQ multiplex PCR; TCRdb's table is partial and in-frame only. The sample holds 50,000 to 70,000 clones, 70% to 90% seen once. Sequencing input: blood. The receptors stem from a person between 18 and 75 years old in good health.

This sequence joins TRBV6-5 and TRBJ2-7, with D perhaps matching TRBD2 (7 bases). The germline V gene has CDR1 MNHEY and CDR2 SVGAGI. Trimming left V 4 bases short and J 2 bases short, with 12 bases between. The CDR3 runs 14 residues. DNA for the CDR3: TGTGCCAGCAGTTGGGGGGGCAGCCCCTACGAGCAGTACTTC. Translating it yields CASSWGGSPYEQYF.

This chain joins TRBV29-1 and TRBJ2-5; D perhaps matches TRBD2 (6 bases). The CDR3 length is 13 residues. Trimming pared 8 bases from V and 5 bases from J, leaving 18 bases between. Germline assignment: CDR1 SQVTM and CDR2 ANQGSEA. This CDR3 reads CSLGGSGSETQYF. The CDR3 DNA reads as TGCAGCCTGGGAGGTTCAGGGTCCGAGACCCAGTACTTC.

The count of this clone is one. The J gene is TRBJ2-1, the V gene TRBV30; D perhaps matches TRBD2 (6 bases). The CDR3 is 17 residues long. Trimming took off 0 bases at V and 2 bases at J, with 17 bases between the two ends. The germline CDR1 and CDR2 sequences are GTSNPN and SVGIG (reference sequence). CDR3 amino acids: CAWSVKPGVAAYNEQFF. In DNA, the CDR3 is TGTGCCTGGAGTGTAAAACCCGGGGTAGCGGCCTACAATGAGCAGTTCTTC.

The CDR3 spells CAWRTGTGGPTQYF. The CDR3 nucleotides read TGTGCCTGGAGGACCGGGACAGGGGGCCCCACCCAGTACTTC. The chain is built from TRBV30 and TRBJ2-5; TRBD1 matches 12 bases. V lost 3 bases and J lost 8; bases outside the gene matches: 7. This CDR3 is built from 14 residues. Germline V gene lookup returns CDR1 GTSNPN and CDR2 SVGIG (reference sequence).

The chain uses TRBV5-5 and TRBJ2-4, with TRBD2 as a possible D gene (6 bases). CDR3 size: 14 residues. Germline V gene sequence: CDR1 SGHKS, CDR2 YYEKEE (reference sequence). Between the trimmed V and J ends, which lost 2 bases and 2 bases, there was a span of 8 bases. In nucleotides, the CDR3 is TGTGCCAGCAGCTTCGGGGGATCCAAAAACATTCAGTACTTC. Amino acids: CASSFGGSKNIQYF.

The chain uses TRBV4-1 and TRBJ2-2; no reliable D call. CDR1 is MGHRA, CDR2 YSYEKL, per germline. Trimming left V 0 bases short and J 7 bases short, with 9 bases between. The CDR3 has 14 amino acids. Here the CDR3 reads CASSQDVRFGELFF. The CDR3 DNA reads as TGCGCCAGCAGCCAAGATGTCCGGTTCGGGGAGCTGTTTTTT.

This chain joins TRBV9 and TRBJ2-1; D gene ambiguous. Germline CDR1 reads SGDLS; CDR2 reads YYNGEE. The V gene lost 1 base and the J gene lost 5 bases, with 4 bases spanning the gap. CDR3 length: 12 amino acids. Here the CDR3 DNA reads TGTGCCAGCAGCGTACCTGACAATGAGCAGTTCTTC. Its translation is CASSVPDNEQFF.

J is TRBJ2-3 and V is TRBV5-4, with a tentative D call TRBD2 (5 bases). V lost 4 bases, J lost 3 bases, and 15 bases lay in between. The CDR3 has 15 amino acids. The germline V gene encodes CDR1 SGHNT and CDR2 YYREEE (reference sequence). The CDR3 region has the DNA TGTGCCAGCAGCCCGGAGGCCTTTGGGACAGATACGCAGTATTTT. As protein: CASSPEAFGTDTQYF.

The V and J genes are TRBV4-3 and TRBJ2-3; 9 bases are a match to TRBD2. The CDR3 extends over 15 amino acids. V shed 7 bases and J 2 bases; nucleotides not matched to a gene: 7. Germline CDR1 and CDR2: LGHNA and YSLEER. CDR3 coding DNA: TGCGCCAGCACCCAGACTAGCGGTTTCACAGATACGCAGTATTTT. Its translation: CASTQTSGFTDTQYF.

This chain joins TRBV4-3 and TRBJ2-2, with D hard to call. Germline V gives CDR1 LGHNA, CDR2 YSLEER. This CDR3 has 14 residues. Trimming stripped 2 bases from V and 5 bases from J, with 9 bases between. The CDR3 sequence: CASSQWVKTGELFF. CDR3 nucleotide sequence: TGCGCCAGCAGCCAATGGGTCAAGACCGGGGAGCTGTTTTTT.

The CDR3 bases are TGCGCCAGCAGCCCCCGGGGGGACTATGGCTACACCTTC. Translation: CASSPRGDYGYTF. V usage is TRBV5-1 and J usage is TRBJ1-2; the D gene is possibly TRBD1 (5 bases). The CDR3 runs 13 residues. V lost 4 bases, J lost 3 bases, and 10 bases lay in between. Germline CDR1 is SGHRS and CDR2 is YFSETQ.

Only a few counts were recorded for this clone. The chain is built from TRBV10-3 and TRBJ1-6, with a tentative D call TRBD1 (5 bases). The CDR3 has 16 residues. The germline V and J ends were trimmed by 3 bases and 6 bases, with 15 bases remaining between them. Per the germline V gene, CDR1 is ENHRY and CDR2 is SYGVKD. This CDR3 is CAISEGRGSTNSPLHF. CDR3 coding DNA: TGTGCCATCAGTGAAGGTAGGGGTTCCACTAATTCACCCCTCCACTTT.

This sequence joins TRBV7-2 and TRBJ1-2; D possibly corresponds to TRBD1 (6 bases). Germline lookup yields CDR1 SGHTA and CDR2 FQGNSA. V was shortened by 4 bases and J by 7 bases, with 19 bases between the two germline ends. This CDR3 is built from 15 residues. The CDR3 DNA is TGTGCCAGCAGCTGGTACAGGGCTTCACAGGGTGGCTACACCTTC. Its protein is CASSWYRASQGGYTF.

This clone was counted once. The chain has TRBV7-9 and TRBJ2-2, with a possible D match to TRBD1 (5 bases). This CDR3 comprises 13 residues. V lost 4 bases, J lost 6 bases, and 9 bases lay in between. Germline V gives CDR1 SEHNR, CDR2 FQNEAQ (reference sequence). The CDR3 region has the DNA TGTGCCAGCAGCTCTACAGGAGCCGGGGAGCTGTTTTTT. It specifies CASSSTGAGELFF.

The gene calls are TRBV11-2 and TRBJ2-7; no definite D call. V was shortened by 5 bases and J by 2 bases, with 4 bases between the two germline ends. The CDR3 contains 11 residues. The germline V gene encodes CDR1 SGHAT and CDR2 FQNNGV. CDR3 DNA sequence: TGTGCCAGCAGCAAAACCTACGAGCAGTACTTC. Translation: CASSKTYEQYF.

The chain has TRBV25-1 and TRBJ2-7; perhaps D is TRBD1 or TRBD2 (5 bases each). Germline loops: CDR1 MGHDK, CDR2 SYGVNS. This CDR3 spans 15 amino acids. With 5 bases removed from V and 2 bases from J, the gap between germline ends came to 16 bases. This chain's CDR3 is CASSPQRGAAYEQYF. The CDR3, as DNA: TGTGCCAGCAGTCCGCAGAGGGGTGCTGCCTACGAGCAGTACTTC.

The chain is built from TRBV5-1 and TRBJ1-4, with D uncertain. V lost 2 bases to trimming and J lost 0 bases, with 8 bases between them. Germline CDR1 and CDR2: SGHRS and YFSETQ. This CDR3 comprises 15 residues. The CDR3 loop is CASSLTAATNEKLFF. In nucleotides, the CDR3 is TGCGCCAGCAGCTTAACGGCAGCAACTAATGAAAAACTGTTTTTT.

This chain's CDR3 is CSVAVREGNEQYF. CDR3 in DNA: TGCAGCGTTGCAGTGCGGGAGGGAAACGAGCAGTACTTC. The rearrangement joins TRBV29-1 to TRBJ2-7; 9 positions match TRBD2. Germline CDR1 SQVTM, CDR2 ANQGSEA. J gave up 5 bases and V 4 bases, and 6 bases lay outside the gene matches. The CDR3 loop spans 13 amino acids.

In DNA form, the CDR3 reads TGTGCCAGCAGTTCCCCCGGGACTAGCGGGAGCTCCTACAATGAGCAGTTCTTC. Translation: CASSSPGTSGSSYNEQFF. The chain carries TRBV27 and TRBJ2-1; 14 nucleotides match TRBD2. V was clipped by 4 bases and J by 0 bases; unmatched bases: 5. The CDR3 is 18 amino acids. Germline values: CDR1 MNHEY, CDR2 SMNVEV (reference sequence).

The chain employs TRBV7-2 and TRBJ2-3; D assignment may be TRBD1 or TRBD2 (6 bases each). Trimming left V 4 bases short and J 5 bases short, with 16 bases between. The germline gives CDR1 SGHTA, CDR2 FQGNSA. This CDR3 is built from 15 residues. The CDR3 coding sequence is TGTGCCAGCAGCTCAGTGGGGGGCCGGGGAGATACGCAGTATTTT. Its translation: CASSSVGGRGDTQYF.

CDR3 DNA sequence: TGTGCCAGCAGCCAAGCCAGAGGGGCCGCAGATACGCAGTATTTT. It is translated as CASSQARGAADTQYF. The chain carries TRBV14 and TRBJ2-3; the D gene could be TRBD1 or TRBD2 (5 bases each). Between the trimmed V and J ends, which lost 1 base and 4 bases, there was a span of 12 bases. The CDR3 is 15 amino acids. Germline V gives CDR1 SGHDN, CDR2 FVKESK.

The chain carries TRBV7-9 and TRBJ2-3; maybe TRBD2 (5 bases). Germline V gene sequence: CDR1 SEHNR, CDR2 FQNEAQ (reference sequence). The CDR3 is made up of 13 amino acids. V dropped 6 bases and J dropped 5 bases, with 12 bases sitting between them. The CDR3 DNA reads as TGTGCCAGCAGAAAGCTAGGACTAGATACGCAGTATTTT. Protein: CASRKLGLDTQYF.

The chain employs TRBV9 and TRBJ2-3; D could derive from TRBD1 or TRBD2 (5 bases each). Germline-derived CDR1 and CDR2 are SGDLS and YYNGEE. The CDR3 loop spans 17 amino acids. Trimming took 4 bases from V and 0 from J, leaving 18 bases between them. The DNA for the CDR3 is TGTGCCAGCAGCCCACGCCCAGGGAGCACTAGCACAGATACGCAGTATTTT. It is translated as CASSPRPGSTSTDTQYF.

The CDR3 sequence: CASSPRETYNSPLHF. The DNA for the CDR3 is TGTGCCAGCTCACCACGAGAAACCTATAATTCACCCCTCCACTTT. This rearrangement joins TRBV18 to TRBJ1-6; D is uncertain. CDR1 is KGHSH, CDR2 LQKENI, per germline. The CDR3 is made up of 15 amino acids. With 1 base removed from V and 2 bases from J, the gap between germline ends came to 6 bases.

The CDR3 loop is CASSPLGTNSPTMMQFF. CDR3 coding DNA: TGTGCCAGCTCACCCCTAGGGACAAATTCTCCTACAATGATGCAGTTCTTC. The chain uses TRBV18 and TRBJ2-1; tentatively, D is TRBD1 (6 bases). V was pared by 3 bases and J by 12 bases, with 27 bases between. Looked up from germline, CDR1 is KGHSH and CDR2 is LQKENI. The CDR3 covers 17 residues.

V and J are TRBV27 and TRBJ2-3; TRBD2 matches 16 bases. V lost 5 bases to trimming and J lost 1 base; unmatched junction nucleotides: 6. Germline CDR1 MNHEY, CDR2 SMNVEV (reference sequence). The CDR3 has 18 residues. In DNA, the CDR3 is TGTGCCAGCAGTCCAGGGACTAGCGGGGGGGTAGGCACAGATACGCAGTATTTT. It yields the protein CASSPGTSGGVGTDTQYF.

V gene TRBV4-1 combines with J gene TRBJ2-7; possible D gene TRBD2, 5 bases. This CDR3 is built from 13 residues. CDR1 and CDR2 from the germline V gene are MGHRA and YSYEKL. V lost 5 bases and J lost 4, with 12 bases in between. CDR3: CASSGIARYEQYF. The CDR3 DNA sequence: TGCGCCAGCAGCGGAATAGCGAGGTACGAGCAGTACTTC.

This clone has a single count. The genes are TRBV11-1 and TRBJ1-4; D unclear. Between the trimmed V and J ends, which lost 1 base and 0 bases, there was a span of 9 bases. This CDR3 spans 16 amino acids. Looked up from germline, CDR1 is SGHAT and CDR2 is FQDESV (reference sequence). This CDR3 reads CASSLDGYTTNEKLFF. The CDR3 DNA is TGTGCCAGCAGCTTAGACGGGTACACAACTAATGAAAAACTGTTTTTT.